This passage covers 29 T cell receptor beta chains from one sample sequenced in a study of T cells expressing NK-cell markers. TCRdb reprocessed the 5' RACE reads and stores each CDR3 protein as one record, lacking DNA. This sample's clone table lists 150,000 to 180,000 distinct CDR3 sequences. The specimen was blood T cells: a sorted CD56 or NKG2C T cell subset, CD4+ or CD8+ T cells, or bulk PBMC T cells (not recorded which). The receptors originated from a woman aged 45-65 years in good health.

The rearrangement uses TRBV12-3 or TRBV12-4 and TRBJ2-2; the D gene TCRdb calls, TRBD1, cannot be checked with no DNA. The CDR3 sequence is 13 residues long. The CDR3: CANDRESTGELFF.

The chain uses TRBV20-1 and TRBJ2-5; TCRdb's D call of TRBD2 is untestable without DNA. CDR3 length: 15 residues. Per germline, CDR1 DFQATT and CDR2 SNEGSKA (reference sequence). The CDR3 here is CSAGSVAGGKETQYF.

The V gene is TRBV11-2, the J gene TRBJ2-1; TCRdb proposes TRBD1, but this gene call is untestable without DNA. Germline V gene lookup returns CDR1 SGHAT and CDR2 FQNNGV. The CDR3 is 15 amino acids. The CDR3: CASSPPGVSYNEQFF.

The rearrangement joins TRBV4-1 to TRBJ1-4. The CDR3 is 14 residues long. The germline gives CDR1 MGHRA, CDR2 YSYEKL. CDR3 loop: CASSQGATNEKLFF.

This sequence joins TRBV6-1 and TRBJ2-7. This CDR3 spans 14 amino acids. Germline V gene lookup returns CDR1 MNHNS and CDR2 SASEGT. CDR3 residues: CASGFSGSSYEQYF.

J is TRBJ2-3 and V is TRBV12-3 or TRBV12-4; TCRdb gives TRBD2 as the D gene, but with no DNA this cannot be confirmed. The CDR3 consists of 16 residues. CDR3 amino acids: CASDPGLAGGTDTQYF.

CDR3 protein: CAISARRGVPQETQYF. The chain recombines TRBV10-3 with TRBJ2-5; TCRdb's assignment of TRBD2 cannot be checked, as there is no DNA. Germline CDR1 reads ENHRY; CDR2 reads SYGVKD. CDR3 size: 16 residues.

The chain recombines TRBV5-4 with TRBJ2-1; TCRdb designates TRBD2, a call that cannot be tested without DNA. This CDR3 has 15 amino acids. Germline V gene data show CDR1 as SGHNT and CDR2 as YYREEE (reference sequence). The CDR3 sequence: CASSFTSGSYNEQFF.

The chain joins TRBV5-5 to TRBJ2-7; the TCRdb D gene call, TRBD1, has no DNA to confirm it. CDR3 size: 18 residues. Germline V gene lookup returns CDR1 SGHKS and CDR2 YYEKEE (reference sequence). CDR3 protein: CASSLSPPARTGLNEQYF.

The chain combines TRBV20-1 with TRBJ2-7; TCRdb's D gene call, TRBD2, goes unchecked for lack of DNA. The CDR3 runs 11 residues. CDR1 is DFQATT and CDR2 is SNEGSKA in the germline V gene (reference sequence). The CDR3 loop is CSARREGEQYF.

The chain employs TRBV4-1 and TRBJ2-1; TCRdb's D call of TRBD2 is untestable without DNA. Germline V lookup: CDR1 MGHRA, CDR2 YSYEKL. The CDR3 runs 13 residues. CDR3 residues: CASSPESGKGKFF.

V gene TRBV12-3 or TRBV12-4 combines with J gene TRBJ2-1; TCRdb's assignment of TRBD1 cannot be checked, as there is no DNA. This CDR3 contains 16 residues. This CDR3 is CASSWTRDRGADEQFF.

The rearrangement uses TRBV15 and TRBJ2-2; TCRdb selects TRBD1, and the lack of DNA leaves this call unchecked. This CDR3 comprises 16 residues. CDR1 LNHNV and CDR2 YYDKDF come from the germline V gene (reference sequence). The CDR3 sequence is CATSKPGQGNTGELFF.

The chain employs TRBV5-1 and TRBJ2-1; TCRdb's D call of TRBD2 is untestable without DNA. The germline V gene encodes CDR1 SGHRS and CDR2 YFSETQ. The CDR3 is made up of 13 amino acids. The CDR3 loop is CASRTSDYNEQFF.

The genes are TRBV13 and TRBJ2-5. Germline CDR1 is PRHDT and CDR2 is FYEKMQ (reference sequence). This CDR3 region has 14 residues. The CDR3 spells CASSLGGLEETQYF.

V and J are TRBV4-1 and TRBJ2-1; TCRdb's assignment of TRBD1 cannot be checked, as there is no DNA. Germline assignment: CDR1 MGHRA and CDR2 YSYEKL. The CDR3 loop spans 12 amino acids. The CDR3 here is CASKAPGDEQFF.

The CDR3: CASSLESGGMNTEAFF. This rearrangement joins TRBV5-1 to TRBJ1-1; there is no DNA to check the TCRdb D call of TRBD1. Germline CDR1 reads SGHRS; CDR2 reads YFSETQ. This CDR3 has 16 amino acids.

CDR3 in amino acids: CASSFEGFTDTQYF. The gene calls are TRBV12-3 or TRBV12-4 and TRBJ2-3; the D gene TCRdb calls, TRBD2, cannot be checked with no DNA. The CDR3 covers 14 residues.

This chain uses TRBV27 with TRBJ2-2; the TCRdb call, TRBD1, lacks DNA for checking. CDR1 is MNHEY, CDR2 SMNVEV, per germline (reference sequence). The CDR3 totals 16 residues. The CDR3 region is CASSLFGQVDTGELFF.

The CDR3 region is CAWSAGTGFADEQFF. V usage is TRBV30 and J usage is TRBJ2-1; TCRdb lists TRBD1, though no DNA is available to test this call. This CDR3 region has 15 residues. The germline V gene has CDR1 GTSNPN and CDR2 SVGIG (reference sequence).

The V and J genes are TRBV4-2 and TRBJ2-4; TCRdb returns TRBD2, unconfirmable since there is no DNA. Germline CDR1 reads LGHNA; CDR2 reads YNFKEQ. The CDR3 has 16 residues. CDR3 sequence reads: CASTPRLAGAKNIQYF.

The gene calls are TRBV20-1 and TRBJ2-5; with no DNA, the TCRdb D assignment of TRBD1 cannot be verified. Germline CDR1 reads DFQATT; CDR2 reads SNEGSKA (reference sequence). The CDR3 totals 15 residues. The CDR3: CSARDWTGGLETQYF.

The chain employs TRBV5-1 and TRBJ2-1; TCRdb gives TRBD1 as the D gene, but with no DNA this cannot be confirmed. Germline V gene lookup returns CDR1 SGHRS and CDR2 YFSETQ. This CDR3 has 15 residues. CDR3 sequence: CASSLWTTLGNEQFF.

The CDR3 sequence: CASSLKVTDTQYF. V is TRBV7-7 and J is TRBJ2-3. The CDR3 covers 13 residues. Germline loops: CDR1 SSHAT, CDR2 FNYEAQ (reference sequence). Using reference TRBV7-7 and TRBJ2-3 for the parts outside the CDR3, the full variable domain is GAGVSQSPRYKVTKRGQDVTLRCDPISSHATLYWYQQALGQGPEFLTYFNYEAQPDKSGLPSDRFSAERPEGSISTLTIQRTEQRDSAMYRCASSLKVTDTQYFGPGTRLTVL.

The chain's CDR3 is CASIQGNTEAFF. J is TRBJ1-1 and V is TRBV7-9; TCRdb indicates TRBD1, and absent DNA this call remains unverified. This CDR3 spans 12 amino acids. In germline, CDR1 is SEHNR, CDR2 FQNEAQ (reference sequence).

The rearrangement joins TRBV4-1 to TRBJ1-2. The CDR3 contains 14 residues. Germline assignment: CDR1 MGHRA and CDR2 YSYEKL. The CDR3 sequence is CASSQVGSLEGYTF.

CDR3 residues: CASSFRTAYEQYF. The chain links TRBV11-1 to TRBJ2-7; TCRdb's D call, TRBD1, is unchecked because there is no DNA. In germline, CDR1 is SGHAT, CDR2 FQDESV (reference sequence). This CDR3 region has 13 residues. Combining the CDR3 with reference TRBV11-1 and TRBJ2-7 gives the whole variable domain EAEVAQSPRYKITEKSQAVAFWCDPISGHATLYWYRQILGQGPELLVQFQDESVVDDSQLPKDRFSAERLKGVDSTLKIQPAELGDSAMYLCASSFRTAYEQYFGPGTRLTVT.

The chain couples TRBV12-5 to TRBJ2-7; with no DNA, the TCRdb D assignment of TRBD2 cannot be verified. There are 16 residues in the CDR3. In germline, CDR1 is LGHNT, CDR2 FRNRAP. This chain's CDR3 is CASGFLTSGRANEQYF.

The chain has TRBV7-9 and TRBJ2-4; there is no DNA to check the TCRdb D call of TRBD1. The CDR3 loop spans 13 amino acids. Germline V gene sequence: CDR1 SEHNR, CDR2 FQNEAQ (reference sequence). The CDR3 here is CASSLSREDIQYF.